Each of the 26 T cell receptor beta chains below was sequenced from the same sample in a study of blood T cell repertoires in COVID-19. Data came from immunoSEQ multiplex PCR; TCRdb stores just in-frame clones and leaves some out. This table has 60,000 to 70,000 clones, 76% appearing once. The sample consisted of peripheral blood. The receptors stem from a woman of 80 years or more with acute or convalescent COVID-19.

This chain connects TRBV28 to TRBJ1-3; D is uncertain. Deletions cut 6 bases from V and 0 bases from J, with 18 bases between. Germline V CDR1 and CDR2: MDHEN, SYDVKM. The CDR3 length is 17 residues. The CDR3 DNA sequence: TGTGCCAGCAGCCCAGGAGGGTTTCAGAGCTCTGGAAACACCATATATTTT. It translates to CASSPGGFQSSGNTIYF. The variable domain in full, completed from reference TRBV28 and TRBJ1-3, reads DVKVTQSSRYLVKRTGEKVFLECVQDMDHENMFWYRQDPGLGLRLIYFSYDVKMKEKGDIPEGYSVSREKKERFSLILESASTNQTSMYLCASSPGGFQSSGNTIYFGEGSWLTVV.

This clone was seen only a few times. The chain recombines TRBV30 with TRBJ1-3, with 9 nucleotides matching TRBD1. Per the germline V gene, CDR1 is GTSNPN and CDR2 is SVGIG (reference sequence). The trim removed 3 bases at V and 1 base at J, leaving 7 bases unmatched. The CDR3 spans 16 residues. The CDR3 loop reads CAWRRDRAPSGNTIYF. The CDR3 DNA sequence: TGTGCCTGGAGAAGGGACAGGGCCCCTTCTGGAAACACCATATATTTT.

The V gene is TRBV30, the J gene TRBJ2-6; possible D gene TRBD1, 6 bases. V was pared by 0 bases and J by 0 bases, with 24 bases between. The CDR3 length is 21 residues. Germline V CDR1 and CDR2: GTSNPN, SVGIG (reference sequence). CDR3 amino acids: CAWSVLGTLSRGISGANVLTF. The CDR3 coding sequence is TGTGCCTGGAGTGTACTTGGGACACTAAGTAGGGGAATCTCTGGGGCCAACGTCCTGACTTTC.

V gene TRBV5-4 combines with J gene TRBJ1-4; the match to TRBD1 covers 9 bases. In germline, CDR1 is SGHNT, CDR2 YYREEE (reference sequence). CDR3 length: 16 residues. V lost 1 base and J lost 8; bases outside the gene matches: 9. This CDR3 reads CASSLSRDRDREKLFF. CDR3 sequence (DNA): TGTGCCAGCAGCTTGTCCCGGGACAGGGACCGGGAAAAACTGTTTTTT.

The chain uses TRBV15 and TRBJ2-7; 9 bases are shared with TRBD2. The germline gives CDR1 LNHNV, CDR2 YYDKDF (reference sequence). CDR3 length: 15 amino acids. The V gene end was trimmed by 3 bases and the J gene end by 4 bases; junction bases not matched to a gene: 7. The CDR3 is CATSRRGGKNYEQYF. The CDR3 region has the DNA TGTGCCACCAGCAGGCGGGGGGGCAAGAATTACGAGCAGTACTTC. The full variable domain, in which reference TRBV15 and TRBJ2-7 provide the parts outside the CDR3, is DAMVIQNPRYQVTQFGKPVTLSCSQTLNHNVMYWYQQKSSQAPKLLFHYYDKDFNNEADTPDNFQSRRPNTSFCFLDIRSPGLGDTAMYLCATSRRGGKNYEQYFGPGTRLTVT.

Comments on this clone: Its ends do not fully match the called genes, so a read error is possible. The CDR3 here is CASNRESTSRNTIYF. As DNA, the CDR3 is TGTGCCAGCAACAGGGAATCTACCTCTCGAAACACCATATATTTT. This chain uses TRBV2 with TRBJ1-3; D possibly corresponds to TRBD1 (6 bases). In germline, CDR1 is SNHLY, CDR2 FYNNEI. This CDR3 comprises 15 residues. The variable domain in full, completed from reference TRBV2 and TRBJ1-3, reads EPEVTQTPSHQVTQMGQEVILRCVPISNHLYFYWYRQILGQKVEFLVSFYNNEISEKSEIFDDQFSVERPDGSNFTLKIRSTKLEDSAMYFCASNRESTSRNTIYFGEGSWLTVV.

This clone was detected a few times. The chain combines TRBV18 with TRBJ2-7; possibly TRBD1 for D (5 bases). V shed 2 bases and J shed 6 bases, with 17 bases lying between them. The germline gives CDR1 KGHSH, CDR2 LQKENI. The CDR3 runs 15 residues. Here the CDR3 reads CASSPDPGQAFEQYF. The DNA of the CDR3 is TGTGCCAGCTCACCAGATCCTGGACAAGCCTTCGAGCAGTACTTC. Full variable domain (remainder filled in from reference TRBV18 and TRBJ2-7): NAGVMQNPRHLVRRRGQEARLRCSPMKGHSHVYWYRQLPEEGLKFMVYLQKENIIDESGMPKERFSAEFPKEGPSILRIQQVVRGDSAAYFCASSPDPGQAFEQYFGPGTRLTVT.

The chain recombines TRBV29-1 with TRBJ2-7, with 8 bases matching TRBD1. Trimming removed 3 bases from V and 11 bases from J; junction bases left unmatched: 6. The germline gives CDR1 SQVTM, CDR2 ANQGSEA. The CDR3 is made up of 11 amino acids. The chain's CDR3 is CSVDGQGKEYF. The DNA for the CDR3 is TGCAGCGTTGACGGACAGGGTAAGGAGTACTTC.

V and J are TRBV14 and TRBJ1-1; no firm D call. CDR3 length equals 12 residues. From germline, CDR1 is SGHDN and CDR2 FVKESK. The V gene lost 3 bases and the J gene lost 2 bases, with 4 bases spanning the gap. The DNA for the CDR3 is TGTGCCAGCAGCCATCCTAACACTGAAGCTTTCTTT. It specifies CASSHPNTEAFF.

The chain couples TRBV30 to TRBJ2-4; TRBD2 agrees at 8 bases. With 5 bases clipped from V and 0 bases from J, the junction kept 6 bases outside the gene matches. Germline V gene sequence: CDR1 GTSNPN, CDR2 SVGIG (reference sequence). The CDR3 has 15 residues. CDR3 in amino acids: CAWEESGRAKNIQYF. CDR3 bases: TGTGCCTGGGAGGAGAGCGGGAGAGCCAAAAACATTCAGTACTTC.

CDR3 loop: CASTLRAAGSGTDTQYF. The CDR3, as DNA: TGTGCCAGTACCCTCCGGGCTGCGGGGAGTGGTACAGATACGCAGTATTTT. The rearrangement links TRBV19 to TRBJ2-3, with D perhaps TRBD2 (6 bases). V was cut by 7 bases and J by 3 bases, with 23 bases left in between. Germline CDR1 reads LNHDA; CDR2 reads SQIVND (reference sequence). The CDR3 has 17 amino acids.

This clone was found a few times. This sequence joins TRBV19 and TRBJ1-1; a possible D gene is TRBD1 (6 bases). The CDR3 has 13 amino acids. The V end lost 3 bases, the J end lost 4 bases, and 9 bases lay between the germline ends. Looked up from germline, CDR1 is LNHDA and CDR2 is SQIVND (reference sequence). This CDR3 reads CASSIRGLTEAFF. The CDR3 region has the DNA TGTGCCAGTAGTATCAGGGGTCTCACTGAAGCTTTCTTT.

CDR3 protein: CAISLSGEATDTQYF. For the CDR3, the DNA is TGTGCCATCAGTCTATCGGGGGAAGCGACAGATACGCAGTATTTT. This chain joins TRBV10-3 and TRBJ2-3; a weak D match, TRBD2 (6 bases). The CDR3 has 15 amino acids. Per germline, CDR1 ENHRY and CDR2 SYGVKD. V lost 5 bases and J lost 3, with 15 bases in between.

The chain carries TRBV27 and TRBJ2-7, with a possible D match to TRBD1 (5 bases). The CDR3 is 14 amino acids. Trimming took off 6 bases at V and 3 bases at J, with 15 bases between the two ends. Germline CDR1 MNHEY, CDR2 SMNVEV (reference sequence). In DNA form, the CDR3 reads TGTGCCAGCAGCGCTCCCGACAGCCTCTACGAGCAGTACTTC. Translation: CASSAPDSLYEQYF.

The chain joins TRBV6-2 or TRBV6-3 to TRBJ2-1, with 13 nucleotides matching TRBD2. V lost 2 bases to trimming and J lost 0 bases; unmatched junction nucleotides: 1. CDR3 length equals 17 residues. The germline CDR1 and CDR2 sequences are MNHEY and SVGEGT. In DNA form, the CDR3 reads TGTGCCAGCAGTTACACTAGCGGGAGGGTCTCCTACAATGAGCAGTTCTTC. This gives the protein CASSYTSGRVSYNEQFF.

Comment on this clone: Its ends do not fully match the called genes, so a read error is possible. The chain joins TRBV7-7 to TRBJ2-3; 12 positions agree with TRBD2. The germline CDR1 and CDR2 sequences are SSHAT and FNYEAQ (reference sequence). CDR3 length: 16 amino acids. The CDR3 region has the DNA TGTGCTAGCAGCATGGGACTAGCGGGCCCCACAGATACGCAGTATTTT. Its translation is CASSMGLAGPTDTQYF.

The V gene is TRBV30, the J gene TRBJ1-4; D not resolved. Between the trimmed V and J ends, which lost 4 bases and 0 bases, there was a span of 12 bases. The CDR3 is 15 amino acids. Looked up from germline, CDR1 is GTSNPN and CDR2 is SVGIG (reference sequence). The CDR3 DNA is TGTGCCTGGACAAGGTGGCGGGCAACTAATGAAAAACTGTTTTTT. Translation gives CAWTRWRATNEKLFF.

This sequence joins TRBV27 and TRBJ2-5; D is perhaps TRBD1 (5 bases). The CDR3 contains 13 residues. Between the trimmed V and J ends, which lost 6 bases and 1 base, there was a span of 9 bases. Germline assignment: CDR1 MNHEY and CDR2 SMNVEV (reference sequence). DNA of the CDR3: TGTGCCAGCAGACTCAGGGCCCAAGAGACCCAGTACTTC. Translated, it gives CASRLRAQETQYF.

J is TRBJ2-2 and V is TRBV9; 9 nucleotides line up with TRBD1. Germline lookup yields CDR1 SGDLS and CDR2 YYNGEE. This CDR3 is built from 13 residues. With V trimmed by 5 bases and J by 5 bases, 1 base remained unmatched. The CDR3 DNA is TGTGCCAGCAGGGGGACAGGGACCGGGGAGCTGTTTTTT. This encodes CASRGTGTGELFF.

The chain combines TRBV28 with TRBJ2-1; no definite D call. The CDR3 is made up of 13 amino acids. V lost 3 bases and J 3 bases, leaving 6 bases between the germline ends. Germline loops: CDR1 MDHEN, CDR2 SYDVKM. Here the CDR3 DNA reads TGTGCCAGCAGTTTGGTCAGCTACAATGAGCAGTTCTTC. Translated, it gives CASSLVSYNEQFF.

The CDR3 region is CASSLPVLGTDGPDTQYF. The CDR3 DNA reads as TGTGCCAGCAGCTTACCTGTGCTCGGGACAGACGGGCCAGATACGCAGTATTTT. The genes are TRBV7-6 and TRBJ2-3; TRBD1 matches 7 bases. The junction had 15 bases not matched to a gene; V was cut back by 2 bases and J by 4 bases. This CDR3 comprises 18 residues. CDR1 SGHVS and CDR2 FNYEAQ come from the germline V gene.

J is TRBJ1-1 and V is TRBV2; no reliable D call. Germline loops: CDR1 SNHLY, CDR2 FYNNEI. V shed 4 bases and J shed 6 bases, with 18 bases lying between them. This CDR3 is 15 amino acids long. The chain's CDR3 is CASSGGRALSAEAFF. CDR3 DNA: TGTGCCAGCAGTGGAGGGAGGGCGTTGAGCGCTGAAGCTTTCTTT.

The V gene is TRBV28, the J gene TRBJ1-1; D is possibly TRBD1 (5 bases). The CDR3 consists of 16 residues. The V gene lost 6 bases and the J gene lost 0 bases, with 17 bases spanning the gap. Germline lookup yields CDR1 MDHEN and CDR2 SYDVKM. CDR3 DNA: TGTGCCAGCAGGCCAAGGGGCAGACCCATGAACACTGAAGCTTTCTTT. Protein: CASRPRGRPMNTEAFF.

The V gene is TRBV5-1, the J gene TRBJ2-1, with 8 bases that match TRBD1. CDR1 SGHRS and CDR2 YFSETQ come from the germline V gene. The CDR3 extends over 15 amino acids. Trimming at V came to 0 bases and at J to 4 bases, leaving 3 bases not matched to a gene. CDR3 sequence (DNA): TGCGCCAGCAGCTTGGGACAGGGGCCTTACAATGAGCAGTTCTTC. It encodes CASSLGQGPYNEQFF.

The chain couples TRBV6-5 to TRBJ1-2; D possibly corresponds to TRBD1 (6 bases). Germline CDR1 is MNHEY and CDR2 is SVGAGI. Deletions cut 3 bases from V and 3 bases from J, with 11 bases between. The CDR3 spans 14 residues. Written as DNA, the CDR3 is TGTGCCAGCAGTTATAGACAGGACCACTATGGCTACACCTTC. This codes for CASSYRQDHYGYTF.

The rearrangement joins TRBV27 to TRBJ2-2; 8 bases fit TRBD2. Germline V gene sequence: CDR1 MNHEY, CDR2 SMNVEV (reference sequence). Trimming took 5 bases from V and 6 from J; bases not matched to a gene: 5. CDR3 size: 14 residues. CDR3 amino acids: CASSRSGGPGELFF. CDR3 DNA: TGTGCCAGCAGTAGGTCGGGAGGGCCCGGGGAGCTGTTTTTT.